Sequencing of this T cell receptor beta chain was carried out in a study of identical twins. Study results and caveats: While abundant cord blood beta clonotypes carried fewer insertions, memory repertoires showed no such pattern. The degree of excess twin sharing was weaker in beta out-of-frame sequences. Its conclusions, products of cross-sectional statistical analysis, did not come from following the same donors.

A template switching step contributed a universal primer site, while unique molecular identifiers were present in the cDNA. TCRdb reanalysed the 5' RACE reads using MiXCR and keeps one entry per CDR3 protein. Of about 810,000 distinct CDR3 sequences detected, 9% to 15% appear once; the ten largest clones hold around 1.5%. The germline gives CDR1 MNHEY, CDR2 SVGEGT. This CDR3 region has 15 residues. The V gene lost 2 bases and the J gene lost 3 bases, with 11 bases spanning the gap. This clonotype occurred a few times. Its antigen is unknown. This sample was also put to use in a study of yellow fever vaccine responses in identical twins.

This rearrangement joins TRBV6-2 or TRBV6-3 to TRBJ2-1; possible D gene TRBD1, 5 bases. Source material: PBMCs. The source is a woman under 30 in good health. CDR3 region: CASSYGAGFYNEQFF. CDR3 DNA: TGTGCCAGCAGTTACGGGGCAGGGTTCTACAATGAGCAGTTCTTC.